The 18 T cell receptor beta chains in this list originate from one sample, sequenced in a study of blood T cell repertoires in COVID-19. Profiling relied on immunoSEQ multiplex PCR, and the TCRdb table lists in-frame clones only, not all of them. The sample includes roughly 180,000 clones, 79% seen only once; the top ten take 17%. The material sequenced was peripheral blood. The receptors were sampled from a man aged 55 to 70 with active or convalescent COVID-19.

For this clone: A single base separates this from a much larger clone, so it may be a read error. The chain employs TRBV11-1 and TRBJ2-5; D may be TRBD2 (6 bases). Per the germline V gene, CDR1 is SGHAT and CDR2 is FQDESV (reference sequence). The CDR3 has 13 residues. Trimming stripped 5 bases from V and 1 base from J, with 8 bases between. CDR3 coding DNA: TGTGCCAGCAGCATTAGCGGCCAAGAGACCCAGTACTTC. This translates into CASSISGQETQYF.

The chain joins TRBV10-2 to TRBJ2-7; maybe TRBD2 (5 bases). The germline V gene encodes CDR1 WSHSY and CDR2 SAAADI. Trimming took 2 bases from V and 0 from J, leaving 14 bases between them. CDR3 length equals 16 residues. The CDR3 sequence is CASSEDGRVLSYEQYF. The CDR3 DNA reads as TGCGCCAGCAGTGAGGATGGGCGGGTACTCTCCTACGAGCAGTACTTC.

The chain joins TRBV20-1 to TRBJ1-5; D ambiguous. The germline V gene has CDR1 DFQATT and CDR2 SNEGSKA (reference sequence). Deletions cut 3 bases from V and 3 bases from J, with 9 bases between. This CDR3 spans 13 amino acids. CDR3 nucleotide sequence: TGCAGTGCTAGTGCGTCCTACAATCAGCCCCAGCATTTT. Its protein is CSASASYNQPQHF.

This clone was picked up one time. The chain carries TRBV7-6 and TRBJ2-5, with 10 bases lining up with TRBD1. The V gene's germline CDR1 is SGHVS and CDR2 FNYEAQ. The CDR3 runs to 17 residues. V gave up 3 bases and J gave up 7 bases; unmatched junction bases: 14. CDR3 region: CASSFLGRGRDRGTQYF. CDR3 DNA: TGTGCCAGCAGCTTCCTTGGTAGGGGCCGGGACAGGGGGACCCAGTACTTC.

V and J are TRBV11-3 and TRBJ2-7; 9 bases are a match to TRBD1. CDR3 length: 13 amino acids. Germline CDR1 is SGHNT and CDR2 is YENEEA. With 5 bases clipped from V and 5 bases from J, the junction kept 4 bases outside the gene matches. In DNA, the CDR3 is TGTGCCAGCAGCCCGGGACAGGGCGACGAGCAGTACTTC. Protein: CASSPGQGDEQYF.

This clone was seen a handful of times. The chain is built from TRBV7-9 and TRBJ1-4; 8 nucleotides line up with TRBD1. Germline-derived CDR1 and CDR2 are SEHNR and FQNEAQ (reference sequence). J lost 8 bases, V lost 4 bases, and 15 bases had no gene match. The CDR3 sequence is 17 residues long. The CDR3: CASSSAPWDRRREKLFF. In DNA, the CDR3 is TGTGCCAGCAGCTCAGCCCCATGGGACAGGCGGAGGGAAAAACTGTTTTTT.

The gene calls are TRBV5-3 and TRBJ1-1; D possibly corresponds to TRBD1 (5 bases). TRBV5-3 is an open reading frame whose function is uncertain. The CDR3 runs 16 residues. V gave up 0 bases and J gave up 4 bases, with 16 bases separating them. CDR3 loop: CARSLVLGNQGTEAFF. DNA of the CDR3: TGTGCCAGAAGCTTGGTTTTAGGGAATCAGGGCACTGAAGCTTTCTTT.

The chain has TRBV7-3 and TRBJ2-3; 7 nucleotides line up with TRBD1. Germline V CDR1 and CDR2: SGHTA, FQGTGA. Trimming cost V 5 bases and J 6 bases; bases outside gene matches: 5. CDR3 length equals 13 residues. CDR3 in amino acids: CASSEQGPDTQYF. The CDR3 nucleotides read TGTGCCAGCAGCGAACAGGGGCCGGATACGCAGTATTTT.

The V call is TRBV1, the J call TRBJ1-1; TRBD1, the table's D call, was not compared with the DNA. TRBV1 is deemed a pseudogene. The CDR3 extends over 19 amino acids. CDR3 amino acids: CTFYAWDRGPKAYWTEAFF. For the CDR3, the DNA is TGCACATTTTACGCGTGGGACAGGGGCCCTAAAGCATATTGGACTGAAGCTTTCTTT.

The chain combines TRBV2 with TRBJ2-3, with 7 positions matching TRBD2. V dropped 2 bases and J dropped 1; count of bases not matched to a gene: 0. CDR3 length equals 14 residues. Germline CDR1 reads SNHLY; CDR2 reads FYNNEI. The CDR3: CASSESGGTDTQYF. For the CDR3, the DNA is TGTGCCAGCAGTGAAAGCGGGGGCACAGATACGCAGTATTTT.

The chain is built from TRBV27 and TRBJ2-2; D may be TRBD2 (5 bases). CDR1 is MNHEY, CDR2 SMNVEV, per germline (reference sequence). This CDR3 is 16 amino acids long. V was pared by 5 bases and J by 5 bases, with 18 bases between. CDR3 sequence: CASSGVERLSTGELFF. CDR3 DNA: TGTGCCAGCAGTGGGGTGGAGCGGCTTTCGACCGGGGAGCTGTTTTTT.

The chain has TRBV11-1 and TRBJ2-5; the D gene is possibly TRBD1 (5 bases). V was clipped by 4 bases and J by 4 bases, with 16 bases between them. This CDR3 contains 15 residues. Per germline, CDR1 SGHAT and CDR2 FQDESV (reference sequence). The CDR3: CASSWQGYSRETQYF. CDR3 bases: TGTGCCAGCAGCTGGCAGGGATATTCACGAGAGACCCAGTACTTC.

The CDR3: CASSLSSSGASYEQYF. The CDR3, as DNA: TGTGCCAGCAGTTTAAGCAGTAGCGGGGCCTCCTACGAGCAGTACTTC. The gene calls are TRBV27 and TRBJ2-7; 8 bases are shared with TRBD2. Trimming removed 2 bases from V and 0 bases from J; junction bases left unmatched: 6. Germline V CDR1 and CDR2: MNHEY, SMNVEV (reference sequence). The CDR3 has 16 amino acids.

This clone was detected a few times. J is TRBJ2-2 and V is TRBV5-1; D is perhaps TRBD1 (5 bases). This CDR3 has 17 residues. The V gene lost 0 bases and the J gene lost 5 bases, with 17 bases spanning the gap. Germline V gene data show CDR1 as SGHRS and CDR2 as YFSETQ. This CDR3 is CASSLVGQGFGTGELFF. The CDR3 DNA is TGCGCCAGCAGCTTGGTGGGGCAGGGTTTTGGAACCGGGGAGCTGTTTTTT.

The chain links TRBV14 to TRBJ2-1; perhaps TRBD1 as D (6 bases). Germline CDR1 and CDR2: SGHDN and FVKESK. The V gene lost 1 base and the J gene lost 7 bases, with 14 bases spanning the gap. The CDR3 loop spans 15 amino acids. The CDR3 nucleotides are TGTGCCAGCAGCCAAGGCAATAAAAGGGGGAATGAGCAGTTCTTC. Residues: CASSQGNKRGNEQFF.

The V call is TRBV5-4, the J call TRBJ2-3; 7 positions agree with TRBD2. This CDR3 is built from 16 residues. The V gene's germline CDR1 is SGHNT and CDR2 YYREEE (reference sequence). The trim removed 2 bases at V and 6 bases at J, leaving 12 bases unmatched. For the CDR3, the DNA is TGTGCCAGCAGCTTAGACGGGGGGAAGCCCGCGGATACGCAGTATTTT. It specifies CASSLDGGKPADTQYF.

J is TRBJ2-1 and V is TRBV9, with 10 bases that match TRBD2. Unmatched junction bases numbered 0, after V lost 0 bases and J lost 0 bases. The CDR3 has 16 residues. The V gene's germline CDR1 is SGDLS and CDR2 YYNGEE. The CDR3: CASSVVAGGSYNEQFF. CDR3 DNA sequence: TGTGCCAGCAGCGTAGTAGCGGGGGGCTCCTACAATGAGCAGTTCTTC.

The V call is TRBV28, the J call TRBJ1-2, with 7 bases fitting TRBD1. This CDR3 is built from 15 residues. The germline V gene has CDR1 MDHEN and CDR2 SYDVKM. After removal of 4 bases from V and 0 bases from J, the junction contained 5 bases not matched to a gene. CDR3 sequence reads: CASSSSGGSNYGYTF. Written as DNA, the CDR3 is TGTGCCAGCAGTTCCTCAGGGGGTTCTAACTATGGCTACACCTTC.